This T cell receptor (beta chain) was profiled in a study of CD8 T cells in Susac syndrome. RNA amounts of about 0.45 to 1 ug underwent reverse transcription with random hexamers. Multiplex immunoSEQ PCR targeted 54 Vbeta and 13 Jbeta TCR beta segments. One entry per CDR3 protein results from TCRdb running MiXCR on the immunoSEQ multiplex PCR reads. The data contain about 110,000 distinct CDR3 sequences, around 95% of them singletons. This CDR3 is built from 14 residues. Germline-derived CDR1 and CDR2 are LNHNV and YYDKDF (reference sequence). Trimming removed 6 bases from V and 1 base from J, with 11 bases in between.

The sequencing input was CD4+ T cells from PBMCs. V usage is TRBV15 and J usage is TRBJ2-3, with D unclear. The sequence came from a human donor in good health. In DNA form, the CDR3 reads TGTGCCACCAGTCCAGCGAGGCGCACAGATACGCAGTATTTT. Its translation is CATSPARRTDTQYF.